The clone carrying this T cell receptor beta chain has a handful of counts. The antigen remains undetermined. Germline CDR1 is SQVTM and CDR2 is ANQGSEA. This CDR3 has 13 residues. Trimming pared 6 bases from V and 0 bases from J, leaving 9 bases between. These data belong to a study of blood T cells in healthy people across ages. Study results and caveats: A greater number of naive CD4+ cells and higher diversity distinguished long-lived donors from aged donors. Calculation of diversity from one million T cells yielded estimates considered to be underestimates. Higher naive T cell percentage went strongly together with higher TCR beta diversity.

Next came a second PCR, run for about 6 to 12 cycles, which used a sample-barcoded 5' primer along with a J-beta primer mix. No fewer than 2.5 million CDR3-containing paired-end reads came from each sample. TCRdb used MiXCR to reprocess the 5' RACE reads, holding one entry per CDR3 protein. The sample lists some 320,000 distinct CDR3 sequences, 27% occurring once. Sequencing used blood. This TCR was sampled from a woman in her 70s in good health. The chain uses TRBV29-1 and TRBJ2-1, with D unclear. CDR3 residues: CSVLVGSYNEQFF. In nucleotides, the CDR3 is TGCAGCGTCCTCGTCGGCTCCTACAATGAGCAGTTCTTC.